This T cell receptor (beta chain) was profiled in a study of T cells in Graves' hyperthyroidism and ophthalmopathy. Researchers took RNA transcripts and amplified the TCR beta CDR3 regions from them. A first-round RT-PCR of the TCR CDR3 used the HTBI primer set. MiXCR, applied by TCRdb to the multiplex PCR reads, yields one record per CDR3 protein. The table lists around 350,000 distinct CDR3 sequences, 19% of them singletons, with 3% to 4.5% in the top ten. This clonotype was detected many times. Sequences were obtained from blood. The origin of this receptor is a woman between 18 and 30 years old with Graves' hyperthyroidism.

CDR3 nucleotides: TGTGCCAGCTCACCGGGACAGCTTAAATCGTACAAAGCTTTCTTT. Its translation: CASSPGQLKSYKAFF. The J gene is TRBJ1-1, the V gene TRBV18; 7 bases match TRBD1. J gave up 9 bases and V 3 bases, and 13 bases lay outside the gene matches. Germline CDR1 reads KGHSH; CDR2 reads LQKENI. This CDR3 region has 15 residues.